Shown below are 32 T cell receptor beta chains from a single sample sequenced in a study of blood T cell repertoires in COVID-19. TCRdb's table, derived via immunoSEQ multiplex PCR, lists solely in-frame clones and lacks some. The sample holds hundreds of thousands of clones, 87% seen once. Material: PBMCs or T cells enriched from blood (not recorded which). The source of these receptors is a woman in her late teens or twenties with acute COVID-19.

The rearrangement uses TRBV5-4 and TRBJ2-7, with D hard to call. Trimming cost V 4 bases and J 3 bases, with 11 bases left between them. Germline assignment: CDR1 SGHNT and CDR2 YYREEE (reference sequence). The CDR3 consists of 13 residues. The CDR3 sequence: CASSVAQNYEQYF. The CDR3 nucleotides read TGTGCCAGCAGCGTGGCACAGAACTACGAGCAGTACTTC. Drawing the rest from reference TRBV5-4 and TRBJ2-7, the complete variable domain is ETGVTQSPTHLIKTRGQQVTLRCSSQSGHNTVSWYQQALGQGPQFIFQYYREEENGRGNFPPRFSGLQFPNYSSELNVNALELDDSALYLCASSVAQNYEQYFGPGTRLTVT.

To note about this clone: The same CDR3 also results from other DNA sequences found in this sample. Here the CDR3 reads CASSLTGGGYEQYF. The CDR3 DNA reads as TGTGCCAGCAGTCTCACAGGGGGCGGGTACGAGCAGTACTTC. The rearrangement joins TRBV27 to TRBJ2-7; 9 bases map to TRBD1. CDR3 length: 14 residues. CDR1 and CDR2 from the germline V gene are MNHEY and SMNVEV (reference sequence). Trimming at V came to 5 bases and at J to 4 bases, leaving 6 bases not matched to a gene.

This rearrangement joins TRBV6-1 to TRBJ2-1; D is possibly TRBD2 (5 bases). Trimming stripped 0 bases from V and 6 bases from J, with 18 bases between. This CDR3 region has 17 residues. Germline values: CDR1 MNHNS, CDR2 SASEGT. The chain's CDR3 is CASSEARLRLLFNEQFF. The DNA for the CDR3 is TGTGCCAGCAGTGAAGCCCGCCTTCGACTACTGTTCAATGAGCAGTTCTTC.

This clone appeared once. This sequence joins TRBV5-1 and TRBJ1-1, with D possibly TRBD1 on 6 matching bases. V dropped 1 base and J dropped 1 base, with 8 bases sitting between them. There are 14 residues in the CDR3. Germline V CDR1 and CDR2: SGHRS, YFSETQ. CDR3 protein: CASSLNRANTEAFF. Here the CDR3 DNA reads TGCGCCAGCAGCTTGAACAGGGCGAACACTGAAGCTTTCTTT.

The genes are TRBV10-3 and TRBJ1-1, with TRBD1 as a possible D gene (6 bases). Trimming shortened V by 2 bases and J by 7 bases, and 8 bases separated the two germline ends. CDR3 length equals 12 residues. CDR1 and CDR2 from the germline V gene are ENHRY and SYGVKD. CDR3 nucleotide sequence: TGTGCCATCAGTGAGATCAGGGGTGAAGCTTTCTTT. It encodes CAISEIRGEAFF.

The chain combines TRBV6-5 with TRBJ1-5, with no clear D. Germline CDR1 is MNHEY and CDR2 is SVGAGI. This CDR3 is 15 amino acids long. The ends were cut back, 4 bases at V and 1 base at J, with 11 bases in the middle. CDR3 protein: CASSFSRRSNQPQHF. The CDR3, as DNA: TGTGCCAGCAGTTTCTCAAGGAGAAGCAATCAGCCCCAGCATTTT.

This chain uses TRBV29-1 with TRBJ2-5, with TRBD2 matching over 9 bases. The CDR3 totals 13 residues. V was pared by 7 bases and J by 2 bases, with 5 bases of the junction left unmatched. Germline CDR1 is SQVTM and CDR2 is ANQGSEA. Here the CDR3 DNA reads TGCAGCGCCGTGACTAGCGGACAAGAGACCCAGTACTTC. Translated: CSAVTSGQETQYF.

The chain is built from TRBV6-5 and TRBJ1-3; TRBD1 matches at 9 bases. This CDR3 is built from 15 residues. V was pared by 4 bases and J by 4 bases, with 5 bases of the junction left unmatched. The germline V gene has CDR1 MNHEY and CDR2 SVGAGI. The CDR3 DNA follows: TGTGCCAGCAGTTCTTGGACAGGGGCGGGAAACACCATATATTTT. Residues: CASSSWTGAGNTIYF.

The chain has TRBV4-1 and TRBJ1-5, with 9 positions matching TRBD1. The V gene's germline CDR1 is MGHRA and CDR2 YSYEKL. This CDR3 is 16 amino acids long. The V gene end was trimmed by 2 bases and the J gene end by 4 bases; junction bases not matched to a gene: 6. The DNA of the CDR3 is TGCGCCAGCAGCCAACTTGGGACAGGGAGGAATCAGCCCCAGCATTTT. Its protein product is CASSQLGTGRNQPQHF.

The chain joins TRBV5-4 to TRBJ1-3; perhaps TRBD1 as D (5 bases). The CDR3 runs to 15 residues. The germline V gene has CDR1 SGHNT and CDR2 YYREEE (reference sequence). V gave up 2 bases and J gave up 4 bases, with 13 bases separating them. In DNA form, the CDR3 reads TGTGCCAGCAGCTTTGGATGGGGCCCGGGAAACACCATATATTTT. Translating gives CASSFGWGPGNTIYF.

The chain carries TRBV11-2 and TRBJ1-5; D gene uncertain. Trimming shortened V by 5 bases and J by 7 bases, and 12 bases separated the two germline ends. The CDR3 covers 13 residues. Germline V gene sequence: CDR1 SGHAT, CDR2 FQNNGV. CDR3 region: CASSLSSGQPQHF. CDR3 sequence (DNA): TGTGCCAGCAGCCTCAGTTCGGGACAGCCCCAGCATTTT.

The V call is TRBV6-1, the J call TRBJ1-1, with D hard to call. The CDR3 sequence is 15 residues long. Germline lookup yields CDR1 MNHNS and CDR2 SASEGT. The V and J ends lost 2 bases and 0 bases respectively, with 10 bases between them. The CDR3 DNA sequence: TGTGCCAGCAGTGAACAGGTATTCATGAACACTGAAGCTTTCTTT. Its protein is CASSEQVFMNTEAFF.

Here the CDR3 reads CASSMTGASPLHF. DNA for the CDR3: TGTGCCAGCAGTATGACAGGAGCTTCACCCCTCCACTTT. The chain combines TRBV28 with TRBJ1-6; D is possibly TRBD1 (6 bases). Trimming removed 5 bases at V and 9 bases at J, with 11 bases between. The CDR3 loop spans 13 amino acids. Per germline, CDR1 MDHEN and CDR2 SYDVKM.

The chain is built from TRBV3-1 (or the pseudogene TRBV3-2) and TRBJ1-2; D gene ambiguous. The ends were cut back, 3 bases at V and 5 bases at J, with 7 bases in the middle. Germline values: CDR1 LGHDT, CDR2 YNNKEL (reference sequence). The length of the CDR3 is 12 residues. CDR3 in DNA: TGTGCCAGCAGCCATCGGGAATATGGCTACACCTTC. Residues: CASSHREYGYTF.

This clone was counted a single time. This chain joins TRBV7-9 and TRBJ2-7, with D tentatively TRBD1 (6 bases). Per the germline V gene, CDR1 is SEHNR and CDR2 is FQNEAQ (reference sequence). The V and J ends lost 2 bases and 4 bases respectively, with 12 bases between them. The CDR3 extends over 14 amino acids. The CDR3 nucleotides are TGTGCCAGCAGCTTAACGGGGACATATTACGAGCAGTACTTC. As protein: CASSLTGTYYEQYF.

The V gene is TRBV5-6, the J gene TRBJ2-1; TRBD2 matches 7 bases. Germline V gives CDR1 SGHDT, CDR2 YYEEEE. The CDR3 extends over 16 amino acids. Trimming at V came to 3 bases and at J to 0 bases, leaving 6 bases not matched to a gene. The CDR3 loop is CASSSGEGLSYNEQFF. CDR3 coding DNA: TGTGCCAGCAGCTCCGGGGAGGGCCTCTCCTACAATGAGCAGTTCTTC.

Concerning this clone: A much more abundant neighbour one base away suggests this may be a read error. This chain uses TRBV7-3 with TRBJ1-2; 9 bases match TRBD1. Germline CDR1 SGHTA, CDR2 FQGTGA. The CDR3 has 13 residues. V shed 2 bases, J shed 6 bases, and the junction held 1 base outside the gene matches. CDR3 sequence (DNA): TGTGCCAGCAGCTTAGGGACAGGGAATGGCTACACCTTC. Translation: CASSLGTGNGYTF.

The rearrangement links TRBV27 to TRBJ2-7; D is unresolved. Trimming stripped 5 bases from V and 7 bases from J, with 12 bases between. This CDR3 region has 12 residues. Germline V CDR1 and CDR2: MNHEY, SMNVEV (reference sequence). CDR3 in DNA: TGTGCCAGCAGTGCCGTCCCTAGGGAGCAGTACTTC. Amino acid sequence: CASSAVPREQYF.

This sequence joins TRBV30 and TRBJ1-1, with D uncertain. The V end lost 2 bases, the J end lost 5 bases, and 24 bases lay between the germline ends. The CDR3 is 17 residues long. The germline CDR1 and CDR2 sequences are GTSNPN and SVGIG (reference sequence). CDR3 in DNA: TGTGCCTGGAGTTTTTATCGGGAAGGGATAAGTTATACTGAAGCTTTCTTT. Translated, it gives CAWSFYREGISYTEAFF.

The rearrangement joins TRBV5-1 to TRBJ2-3; 7 nucleotides agree with TRBD2. Per germline, CDR1 SGHRS and CDR2 YFSETQ. The V and J ends lost 0 bases and 6 bases, in that order; junction bases with no gene match: 13. The CDR3 runs to 17 residues. The CDR3: CASSLVASGVVPDTQYF. The CDR3 bases are TGCGCCAGCAGCTTGGTGGCGAGCGGGGTAGTCCCCGATACGCAGTATTTT. The complete variable domain, with remaining parts taken from reference TRBV5-1 and TRBJ2-3, reads KAGVTQTPRYLIKTRGQQVTLSCSPISGHRSVSWYQQTPGQGLQFLFEYFSETQRNKGNFPGRFSGRQFSNSRSEMNVSTLELGDSALYLCASSLVASGVVPDTQYFGPGTRLTVL.

This clone showed up just a few times. This chain joins TRBV27 and TRBJ2-2; D is perhaps TRBD1 (6 bases). V lost 4 bases, J lost 8 bases, and 8 bases lay in between. Germline lookup yields CDR1 MNHEY and CDR2 SMNVEV (reference sequence). The CDR3 spans 12 residues. CDR3: CASSYRVGELFF. The CDR3 nucleotides read TGTGCCAGCAGTTACAGGGTTGGGGAGCTGTTTTTT.

The CDR3 DNA follows: TGTGCCAGCTCTCACAGAGCGGCGAACACTGAAGCTTTCTTT. It is translated as CASSHRAANTEAFF. J is TRBJ1-1 and V is TRBV18; D gene ambiguous. Trimming pared 6 bases from V and 1 base from J, leaving 12 bases between. The CDR3 contains 14 residues. The germline CDR1 and CDR2 sequences are KGHSH and LQKENI.

This chain links TRBV28 with TRBJ1-1, with D possibly being TRBD1 (5 bases). The germline V and J ends were trimmed by 5 bases and 6 bases, with 10 bases remaining between them. Germline V gene lookup returns CDR1 MDHEN and CDR2 SYDVKM. The CDR3 extends over 12 amino acids. The CDR3 sequence is CASSPGLPEAFF. The CDR3 DNA follows: TGTGCCAGCAGTCCAGGGCTCCCTGAAGCTTTCTTT. Using reference TRBV28 and TRBJ1-1 for the parts outside the CDR3, the full variable domain is DVKVTQSSRYLVKRTGEKVFLECVQDMDHENMFWYRQDPGLGLRLIYFSYDVKMKEKGDIPEGYSVSREKKERFSLILESASTNQTSMYLCASSPGLPEAFFGQGTRLTVV.

The chain joins TRBV5-1 to TRBJ1-1; D is possibly TRBD1 (5 bases). This CDR3 is 14 amino acids long. Between the trimmed V and J ends, which lost 5 bases and 1 base, there was a span of 12 bases. CDR1 is SGHRS and CDR2 is YFSETQ in the germline V gene. This CDR3 is CASSPPGKNTEAFF. The CDR3 region has the DNA TGCGCCAGCAGTCCTCCAGGGAAGAACACTGAAGCTTTCTTT. Full variable domain (missing parts from reference TRBV5-1 and TRBJ1-1): KAGVTQTPRYLIKTRGQQVTLSCSPISGHRSVSWYQQTPGQGLQFLFEYFSETQRNKGNFPGRFSGRQFSNSRSEMNVSTLELGDSALYLCASSPPGKNTEAFFGQGTRLTVV.

The rearrangement joins TRBV7-8 to TRBJ1-5; tentative D call: TRBD1 (6 bases). CDR3 length: 16 amino acids. Germline CDR1 is SGHVS and CDR2 is FQNEAQ. V lost 7 bases and J 2 bases, leaving 18 bases between the germline ends. This chain's CDR3 is CASTVGGRNGNQPQHF. CDR3 in DNA: TGTGCCAGCACCGTCGGGGGGCGGAACGGCAATCAGCCCCAGCATTTT.

The V gene is TRBV24-1, the J gene TRBJ1-4; D remains ambiguous. Trimming took off 5 bases at V and 0 bases at J, with 9 bases between the two ends. Germline V gene data show CDR1 as KGHDR and CDR2 as SFDVKD. The CDR3 runs 15 residues. The chain's CDR3 is CATSAYTATNEKLFF. The CDR3 DNA reads TGTGCCACCAGTGCCTATACAGCAACTAATGAAAAACTGTTTTTT.

This chain connects TRBV25-1 to TRBJ2-1; TRBD1 might be the D (5 bases). Trimming took 4 bases from V and 9 from J, leaving 7 bases between them. Germline V gene sequence: CDR1 MGHDK, CDR2 SYGVNS. The CDR3 loop spans 11 amino acids. The CDR3: CASSGTSEQFF. DNA of the CDR3: TGTGCCAGCAGTGGGACATCTGAGCAGTTCTTC.

The chain couples TRBV4-2 to TRBJ1-2, with D unclear. From germline, CDR1 is LGHNA and CDR2 YNFKEQ. The length of the CDR3 is 14 residues. V lost 0 bases, J lost 8 bases, and 13 bases lay in between. CDR3 DNA: TGTGCCAGCAGCCAAGATTTCGGAGGTTACGGCTACACCTTC. Translating gives CASSQDFGGYGYTF.

V usage is TRBV7-9 and J usage is TRBJ2-7; possibly TRBD1 for D (6 bases). V lost 7 bases and J 3 bases, leaving 7 bases between the germline ends. Germline V gene lookup returns CDR1 SEHNR and CDR2 FQNEAQ (reference sequence). The CDR3 is 11 residues long. The CDR3 DNA reads TGTGCCAGCACGGACAGCTACGAGCAGTACTTC. Translating gives CASTDSYEQYF.

V is TRBV11-2 and J is TRBJ2-7; D is perhaps TRBD1 (6 bases). V gave up 1 base and J gave up 4 bases, with 14 bases separating them. The CDR3 is 15 amino acids. In germline, CDR1 is SGHAT, CDR2 FQNNGV. The CDR3 protein is CASSLAGDGRYEQYF. The CDR3 region has the DNA TGTGCCAGCAGCTTAGCAGGGGATGGTCGTTACGAGCAGTACTTC.

This chain connects TRBV7-9 to TRBJ2-3; D is ambiguous. Trimming took 5 bases from V and 4 from J, leaving 16 bases between them. The CDR3 runs 15 residues. From germline, CDR1 is SEHNR and CDR2 FQNEAQ (reference sequence). The CDR3 DNA reads TGTGCCAGCAGCCCCAGTCAGGTAGTAGCAGATACGCAGTATTTT. Residues: CASSPSQVVADTQYF.

The count of this clone is one. This chain connects TRBV27 to TRBJ2-7; 12 bases fit TRBD2. The germline gives CDR1 MNHEY, CDR2 SMNVEV (reference sequence). V was clipped by 5 bases and J by 0 bases; unmatched bases: 5. This CDR3 has 16 amino acids. Here the CDR3 DNA reads TGTGCCAGCAGTAGACTAGCGGGAGCGCTCTCCTACGAGCAGTACTTC. Amino acids: CASSRLAGALSYEQYF.